The clone carrying this TCR beta chain was observed a few times. Antigen: not known. The sample originates from a study of post-analysis software for immune sequencing data. Overall study: Recorded subtypes: relapsing-remitting, secondary progressive, progressive-relapsing; some patients unannotated. The study, taken as a whole, reports: Five or six TRBV segments, including TRBV5-6, TRBV5-1 and TRBV20-1, were more frequent in patients than controls.

This CDR3 region has 15 residues. Germline CDR1 LGHNT, CDR2 FRNRAP. V was pared by 2 bases and J by 4 bases, with 12 bases between. TCR beta cDNA libraries had unique molecular identifiers. Between roughly 0.9 and 11 million T cells gave rise to 500,000 to 650,000 cDNA molecules. TCRdb re-derived calls from the PCR reads in MiXCR, one entry per CDR3 protein. The table records more than 500,000 distinct CDR3 sequences, 34% of them present only once. The receptor was isolated from a girl aged 2-17 years with multiple sclerosis. Sequenced sample: blood. V gene TRBV12-5 combines with J gene TRBJ2-1, with D possibly called TRBD1 or TRBD2 (6 bases each). The CDR3 sequence is CASGLRGGLYNEQFF. The CDR3 region has the DNA TGTGCTAGTGGTTTGCGAGGGGGGCTGTACAATGAGCAGTTCTTC. Combining the CDR3 with reference TRBV12-5 and TRBJ2-1 gives the whole variable domain DARVTQTPRHKVTEMGQEVTMRCQPILGHNTVFWYRQTMMQGLELLAYFRNRAPLDDSGMPKDRFSAEMPDATLATLKIQPSEPRDSAVYFCASGLRGGLYNEQFFGPGTRLTVL.